This entry describes one TCR beta chain. This receptor's antigen is unknown. No much larger clone is present one base from it, and per-base qualities are unavailable. In the ophthalmopathy patients, disease was moderately to severely active, with a Clinical Activity Score of 3 or more, a NOSPECS grade of 4 or more, and a duration of less than 3 months. Exclusion was applied to patients with uncontrolled infections, other autoimmune diseases, pregnancy or lactation. Clinical symptoms, serum thyroxine and TRAb, thyroid ultrasound, and orbital computed tomography formed the basis for the diagnoses. Ficoll-Paque density gradient centrifugation was used to isolate PBMCs from 8.5 to 10 ml of fresh peripheral blood. Trizol reagent was used to extract total RNA, and RNA quality was then checked on an Agilent 2100 Bioanalyzer. The V end loses 5 bases and the J end loses 2 bases, and a stretch of 9 bases separates them. According to the germline V gene, CDR1 reads SGHDN and CDR2 reads FVKESK. From the cysteine up to the phenylalanine, the CDR3 has a length of 14 residues. Left in the record is the CDR3 DNA by itself, 42 bases read in frame from the first base.

This record comes from a study of T cells in Graves' hyperthyroidism and ophthalmopathy (dated by TCRdb to between 2018 and 2021). Describing the broader study: Peripheral blood samples were taken at the time of initial diagnosis, prior to any treatment. After sampling, hyperthyroidism patients received methimazole starting at 30 mg daily, and ophthalmopathy patients received high-dose intravenous methylprednisolone. A discovery cohort of about 100 patients, roughly 40 with Graves' ophthalmopathy and about 58 with stable Graves' hyperthyroidism, was used to find distinguishing TCR V-J signatures. Prospective prediction of ophthalmopathy was tested in an independent validation cohort of approximately 19 hyperthyroidism patients and roughly 16 patients who later progressed to ophthalmopathy. The paper describes TCR Vbeta CDR3 sequencing of around 140 peripheral blood samples, made up of 43 ophthalmopathy patients, over 70 hyperthyroidism patients and about 17 progressor patients. Thyroid tissue and blood T-cell repertoires from more than 5 Graves' hyperthyroidism patients were also compared in the study. The approximately 100 discovery patients were randomly split 7:3 into training and test sets.

The TCR beta CDR3 regions were amplified from the RNA transcripts. The first round of RT-PCR for the TCR CDR3 was performed with the HTBI primer set and the Qiagen OneStep RT-PCR kit. Libraries were constructed in a second round of multiplex PCR, after which size selection and purification were performed. The libraries were sequenced on an Illumina HiSeq2000 using paired-end 100 bp reads. The study's processing was this. SOAPnuke was used to process the raw data, throwing out any read that contained adapters or uncalled bases, had a mean Phred below 15, or lacked an exact constant-primer or identifier match. High-quality paired reads were merged using COPE v1.2.5, and each unique nucleotide sequence was defined as a clonotype. MiTCR v1.1 was used to align clonotypes to the IMGT TRBV, TRBD and TRBJ reference segments. The analysis was restricted to V-J combinations with a frequency above 0.0001, which together covered just over 98% of the repertoires. The TCS score was defined as F50 (clonal expansion) divided by E x V (chaos), with BLOSUM62-based TCRdist calculated between CDR3 peptides within each V-J. Welch's t-statistics and random forest reduced just over 500 V-J features to roughly 13, which were used in a naive Bayes classifier (R e1071). Using fastp at Q25 and MiXCR, TCRdb reprocessed the public reads and kept productive beta chains. Merged by CDR3 protein, the rows form single entries marked with the most common genes and DNA. The V and J calls, along with clone size, are taken from TCRdb and not from the paper's own processing. The sample data list 620,000 or so distinct CDR3 sequences, and approximately 15% of these were observed just once. Under 15% of the sample comes from the top ten.

What the study reported, not specific to this receptor: A 13 V-J signature model separated ophthalmopathy from stable hyperthyroidism, with approximately 86% sensitivity and roughly 81% specificity in cross-validation and 80%/75% in testing. During validation, the model predicted progression to ophthalmopathy a median of about 6.5 months ahead of onset, with approximately 70% sensitivity and 72.22% specificity. Most expanded thyroid clonotypes (frequency above 0.001) were also detected in blood, suggesting blood repertoires may reflect thyroid immune responses. No statistical method was used to set the sample size in advance, and investigators knew the group allocation.

The TCR sequence derives from a woman in her 50s with Graves' ophthalmopathy. The chain is encoded by TRBV14 joined to TRBJ2-2; the D gene cannot be resolved reliably. Material: blood. The nucleotides are TGTGCCAGCAGCAGAGCCGTAAACACCGGGGAGCTGTTTTTT. Its amino acids are CASSRAVNTGELFF.